These 25 T cell receptor beta chains share one sample of origin, sequenced in a study of T cell responses to AZD1222 COVID-19 vaccine. This table comes from immunoSEQ multiplex PCR, and its TCRdb copy is limited to in-frame clones, with some not included. The sample holds about 120,000 clones, 70% to 90% seen once. The specimen was peripheral blood, collected on day 0 of AZD1222 vaccination. Receptors were obtained from an adult in good health.

V usage is TRBV21-1 and J usage is TRBJ1-5; the DNA was not used to check the table's D call, TRBD1. TRBV21-1 counts as a pseudogene. This CDR3 is built from 12 residues. The chain's CDR3 is CASRTGNGPQHF. Written as DNA, the CDR3 is TGTGCCAGCCGGACAGGGAACGGGCCCCAGCATTTT.

This chain uses TRBV7-8 with TRBJ1-5, with 8 bases lining up with TRBD1. The V segment lost 4 bases and the J segment 6 bases; nucleotides outside the gene matches: 11. CDR1 SGHVS and CDR2 FQNEAQ come from the germline V gene. This CDR3 region has 16 residues. The CDR3 protein is CASSSKGQVAGQPQHF. DNA for the CDR3: TGTGCCAGCAGCTCAAAGGGACAGGTTGCGGGTCAGCCCCAGCATTTT.

This chain links TRBV9 with TRBJ2-1, with 9 bases aligning to TRBD2. The germline V gene has CDR1 SGDLS and CDR2 YYNGEE. The CDR3 extends over 16 amino acids. Trimming removed 0 bases from V and 8 bases from J; junction bases left unmatched: 9. This CDR3 reads CASSVETSGNLHEQFF. The CDR3 nucleotides are TGTGCCAGCAGCGTAGAGACTAGCGGTAACTTACATGAGCAGTTCTTC.

The chain employs TRBV5-1 and TRBJ2-7; 9 bases are a match to TRBD2. J was trimmed by 5 bases and V by 1 base; bases with no gene match: 4. CDR1 is SGHRS, CDR2 YFSETQ, per germline. CDR3 length: 14 residues. The CDR3 region has the DNA TGCGCCAGCAGCTTGCGCGGGAGGGGGAACGAGCAGTACTTC. Translated: CASSLRGRGNEQYF. The full variable domain, in which reference TRBV5-1 and TRBJ2-7 provide the parts outside the CDR3, is KAGVTQTPRYLIKTRGQQVTLSCSPISGHRSVSWYQQTPGQGLQFLFEYFSETQRNKGNFPGRFSGRQFSNSRSEMNVSTLELGDSALYLCASSLRGRGNEQYFGPGTRLTVT.

This clone was found a few times. V usage is TRBV18 and J usage is TRBJ2-1; 7 bases fit TRBD2. The germline gives CDR1 KGHSH, CDR2 LQKENI. There are 15 residues in the CDR3. V lost 3 bases to trimming and J lost 2 bases; unmatched junction nucleotides: 4. For the CDR3, the DNA is TGTGCCAGCTCACCCCGGGGAGGGACCTACAATGAGCAGTTCTTC. Translating it yields CASSPRGGTYNEQFF.

V usage is TRBV5-5 and J usage is TRBJ2-7, with TRBD1 identical over 9 bases. The CDR3 contains 14 residues. The V gene end was trimmed by 4 bases and the J gene end by 5 bases; junction bases not matched to a gene: 7. The germline V gene encodes CDR1 SGHKS and CDR2 YYEKEE (reference sequence). CDR3: CASSKGQGTHEQYF. The DNA of the CDR3 is TGTGCCAGCAGCAAGGGACAGGGAACGCACGAGCAGTACTTC.

The chain has TRBV24-1 and TRBJ1-5; D is undetermined. The ends were cut back, 2 bases at V and 4 bases at J, with 2 bases in the middle. The germline V gene has CDR1 KGHDR and CDR2 SFDVKD. The length of the CDR3 is 12 residues. CDR3 DNA sequence: TGTGCCACCAGTGATTCTAATCAGCCCCAGCATTTT. Its protein is CATSDSNQPQHF.

The genes are TRBV6-5 and TRBJ1-2; possible D gene TRBD1, 5 bases. Between the trimmed V and J ends, which lost 2 bases and 6 bases, there was a span of 10 bases. This CDR3 spans 13 amino acids. Germline values: CDR1 MNHEY, CDR2 SVGAGI. Here the CDR3 reads CASSYRGRDGYTF. The CDR3 DNA reads as TGTGCCAGCAGTTACCGGGGGAGGGATGGCTACACCTTC.

J is TRBJ2-1 and V is TRBV5-1; 9 nucleotides align to TRBD2. The CDR3 extends over 16 amino acids. J gave up 7 bases and V 0 bases, and 8 bases lay outside the gene matches. Germline CDR1 is SGHRS and CDR2 is YFSETQ. Written as DNA, the CDR3 is TGCGCCAGCAGCTTGGATACAGCGGGAGGAAATAATGAGCAGTTCTTC. It encodes CASSLDTAGGNNEQFF.

The chain joins TRBV3-1 (or the pseudogene TRBV3-2) to TRBJ1-5; no definite D call. Trimming left V 1 base short and J 6 bases short, with 10 bases between. The CDR3 extends over 14 amino acids. The V gene's germline CDR1 is LGHDT and CDR2 YNNKEL (reference sequence). CDR3 protein: CASSQGFPGQPQHF. CDR3 DNA sequence: TGTGCCAGCAGCCAAGGGTTCCCCGGTCAGCCCCAGCATTTT.

This clone showed up just a few times. The chain has TRBV30 and TRBJ1-6, with a tentative D call TRBD1 (5 bases). Deletions cut 5 bases from V and 8 bases from J, with 13 bases between. CDR3 size: 13 residues. Germline V gives CDR1 GTSNPN, CDR2 SVGIG (reference sequence). CDR3 DNA: TGTGCCTGGTTGATTCCAGGGTATTCACCCCTCCACTTT. Its protein product is CAWLIPGYSPLHF.

V gene TRBV3-1 (or the pseudogene TRBV3-2) combines with J gene TRBJ1-1, with D tentatively TRBD1 (6 bases). Trimming removed 1 base at V and 0 bases at J, with 9 bases between. Per the germline V gene, CDR1 is LGHDT and CDR2 is YNNKEL (reference sequence). CDR3 size: 15 residues. CDR3 sequence reads: CASSQVGALNTEAFF. DNA for the CDR3: TGTGCCAGCAGCCAAGTGGGGGCCTTGAACACTGAAGCTTTCTTT.

This clone was recorded a few times. The same CDR3 is also encoded by other DNA sequences in this sample. The rearrangement uses TRBV6-1 and TRBJ1-6; D uncertain. V gave up 1 base and J gave up 0 bases, with 4 bases separating them. The CDR3 covers 15 residues. CDR1 is MNHNS, CDR2 SASEGT, per germline. The DNA of the CDR3 is TGTGCCAGCAGTGAAGGGAGCTCCTATAATTCACCCCTCCACTTT. Translation: CASSEGSSYNSPLHF.

The gene calls are TRBV3-1 (or the pseudogene TRBV3-2) and TRBJ2-2; TRBD1 aligns across 8 bases. The CDR3 is 15 residues long. V was clipped by 4 bases and J by 5 bases; unmatched bases: 6. Germline V gene lookup returns CDR1 LGHDT and CDR2 YNNKEL (reference sequence). The CDR3 nucleotides are TGTGCCAGCAGCCCACGGACAGGGCGGACCGGGGAGCTGTTTTTT. Residues: CASSPRTGRTGELFF.

The table lists this clone with a few counts. The chain is built from TRBV7-8 and TRBJ1-1; 9 bases line up with TRBD1. Looked up from germline, CDR1 is SGHVS and CDR2 is FQNEAQ. The CDR3 extends over 11 amino acids. The CDR3 protein is CVFGTGLKAFF. CDR3 coding DNA: TGTGTATTCGGGACAGGGCTCAAAGCTTTCTTT.

The rearrangement links TRBV6-5 to TRBJ1-5, with 7 bases that match TRBD1. Trimming cost V 7 bases and J 3 bases; bases outside gene matches: 9. Germline loops: CDR1 MNHEY, CDR2 SVGAGI. The length of the CDR3 is 15 residues. The CDR3 DNA sequence: TGTGCCAGCAAACCGGGACAGTCGAACAATCAGCCCCAGCATTTT. As protein: CASKPGQSNNQPQHF.

The chain combines TRBV4-3 with TRBJ1-1, with 9 bases fitting TRBD1. The germline CDR1 and CDR2 sequences are LGHNA and YSLEER. CDR3 size: 20 residues. After removal of 0 bases from V and 2 bases from J, the junction contained 16 bases not matched to a gene. The CDR3 DNA follows: TGCGCCAGCAGCCAAGAGAACACCGGGACAGGGAGTTTTATTAACACTGAAGCTTTCTTT. It encodes CASSQENTGTGSFINTEAFF.

This clone was seen only a few times. The chain uses TRBV14 and TRBJ2-1; 10 bases are a match to TRBD2. CDR1 is SGHDN and CDR2 is FVKESK in the germline V gene. This CDR3 has 17 residues. The J segment lost 4 bases and the V segment lost 5 bases, leaving 11 bases of the junction unmatched. DNA for the CDR3: TGTGCCAGCAGCAAAACTCTAGCGGGAGCGGGATACAATGAGCAGTTCTTC. Translated, it gives CASSKTLAGAGYNEQFF.

The rearrangement joins TRBV12-5 to TRBJ2-3; 9 nucleotides agree with TRBD1. The V gene's germline CDR1 is LGHNT and CDR2 FRNRAP. V shed 1 base and J 2 bases; nucleotides not matched to a gene: 10. The CDR3 is 18 residues long. The CDR3 DNA follows: TGTGCTAGTGGTTTGGCCAGGACAGGGGAAGAATTCACAGATACGCAGTATTTT. Translated, it gives CASGLARTGEEFTDTQYF.

The V gene is TRBV6-2 or TRBV6-3, the J gene TRBJ1-5, with 9 bases aligning to TRBD1. There are 14 residues in the CDR3. In germline, CDR1 is MNHEY, CDR2 SVGEGT. V trimming: 6 bases; J trimming: 5 bases; junction bases outside the gene matches: 5. The CDR3 DNA is TGTGCCAGCAGCCTTACAGGGGGCCATCAGCCCCAGCATTTT. Its translation: CASSLTGGHQPQHF.

DNA of the CDR3: TGTGCCAGCAGTTCCGGGACAAAGTACGGCTACACCTTC. Translation gives CASSSGTKYGYTF. The genes are TRBV12-3 or TRBV12-4 and TRBJ1-2; D is possibly TRBD1 (6 bases). The CDR3 runs 13 residues. Trimming removed 4 bases from V and 8 bases from J, with 14 bases in between.

The CDR3 protein is CASSPTDGGRLRGYTF. The CDR3 DNA reads TGTGCCAGCAGCCCCACTGATGGGGGGCGACTCCGTGGCTACACCTTC. The rearrangement uses TRBV5-4 and TRBJ1-2; maybe TRBD1 (6 bases). Trimming shortened V by 4 bases and J by 7 bases, and 23 bases separated the two germline ends. The CDR3 totals 16 residues. Germline CDR1 SGHNT, CDR2 YYREEE (reference sequence).

In this sample, this clone turned up once. The chain is built from TRBV19 and TRBJ1-2; 8 positions match TRBD1. V trimming: 7 bases; J trimming: 5 bases; junction bases outside the gene matches: 6. CDR1 is LNHDA, CDR2 SQIVND, per germline (reference sequence). CDR3 length: 13 amino acids. The DNA of the CDR3 is TGTGCCAGTACCGCGGACAGGGCATATGGCTACACCTTC. Protein product: CASTADRAYGYTF.

The chain is built from TRBV12-3 or TRBV12-4 and TRBJ1-2; D call uncertain. Trimming took off 5 bases at V and 2 bases at J, with 6 bases between the two ends. The CDR3 loop spans 12 amino acids. CDR3 amino acids: CASSAQNYGYTF. The CDR3, as DNA: TGTGCCAGCAGTGCCCAAAACTATGGCTACACCTTC.

The genes are TRBV4-3 and TRBJ1-1, with D perhaps matching TRBD1 (5 bases). Germline values: CDR1 LGHNA, CDR2 YSLEER. The CDR3 length is 14 residues. V lost 0 bases and J lost 5, with 10 bases in between. As DNA, the CDR3 is TGCGCCAGCAGCCAAGATGAAAGGGGAACTGAAGCTTTCTTT. Translated: CASSQDERGTEAFF.